What follows describes a single TCR beta chain. The specificity of this receptor is unknown. No much larger clone is present one base from it, and per-base qualities are unavailable. The sample is drawn from a study of cytotoxic CD8 clonotypes in ibrutinib-treated CLL (dated by TCRdb to the early 2020s). General notes on the study: In this cohort, 15 patients were treatment-naive and about ten were relapsed/refractory, while around 18 had unmutated IGHV. On average, each sample yielded around 230,000 productive templates and tens of thousands of productive rearrangements. The response samples were drawn at a median of approximately 11 months into treatment, with a range of roughly 6 to 36 months. Responses were partial in 24 patients and complete in 2; after median approximately 66 months follow-up, some 15 stayed in remission and roughly twelve progressed. All remission and progressive disease samples were collected while patients were still receiving ibrutinib. Cryopreserved peripheral blood mononuclear cells were obtained before treatment, at response, and at either sustained remission or disease progression. Of the roughly 81 people in the trial, about 25 had longitudinal samples available. The investigation overall reported the following: At ibrutinib response clonality went up, during sustained remission it held steady, and at progression it dropped back toward baseline. Public clonotypes were rare and either shrank or stayed stable during treatment, and the rise in clonality at ibrutinib response reflected expansion of private clonotypes. Sustained-remission and progressing patients did not have matched sampling times, and lymph node repertoires were not examined. Baseline clonality was found to be higher than that of age-matched healthy donors and was strongly correlated with circulating CD8+ T-cell counts.

For TCR beta library preparation, approximately 2 micrograms of genomic DNA were extracted from the cryopreserved PBMCs. High-throughput TCR beta sequencing was performed on longitudinal blood samples from CLL patients receiving ibrutinib monotherapy. The patients took part in an open-label, single-center phase 2 trial of ibrutinib monotherapy. Each clonotype received, on average, 10x coverage in deep resolution sequencing performed on a MiSeq, where the target depth lay between 1 in 1 million and 1 in 200,000 T cells. The immunoSEQ hsTCRB Kit was used to generate the TCR beta libraries. The authors processed their data as follows. Data were analyzed with ImmunoSEQ Data Assistant and ImmunoSEQ Analyzer, with V, D and J genes assigned per IMGT definitions. Clonality, which ranges from 0 to 1, was calculated by subtracting the normalized Shannon entropy of productive rearrangement frequencies from one. Only overrepresented clonotypes making up at least 0.05% of each patient's repertoire were included in the public clonotype analysis. Fewer than 15 age-matched healthy donor repertoires from immuneACCESS served as clonality controls. TCRdb's version of the immuneACCESS table is confined to in-frame rearrangements and falls short of the full clone set. An unresolved V gene accounts for under half of the shortfall where checked; the remainder is of unknown origin. Clonal size and the V and J genes are those of that table, whereas D and trimming came from the DNA. The sample records around 14,000 clones, 52% of which are singletons. Under 35% of the sample is taken by the ten largest.

Specimen: PBMCs, collected at an approximately 26-month disease-progression time point, from a patient treated with ibrutinib. The TCR was taken from a human donor with chronic lymphocytic leukemia.

The CDR3 reads as follows: CASSSSSVLAGDTDTQYF. The nucleotides read TGTGCCAGCAGCTCCTCGTCGGTGCTAGCGGGGGACACAGATACGCAGTATTTT. Rearrangement joined TRBV7-9 to TRBJ2-3, and 10 junctional nucleotides match TRBD2. The CDR3 sequence holds 18 residues, the cysteine and phenylalanine included. Of the read, only the CDR3 DNA is kept; its 54 bases are in frame from base 1. From V the trimming removes 4 bases and from J it removes 2 bases, while the gene matches leave 12 bases of the junction unaccounted for. In the germline V gene (reference sequence), CDR1 corresponds to SEHNR and CDR2 to FQNEAQ.